This TCR beta chain is from a study of graft-versus-host responses after intestinal transplantation. The germline gives CDR1 SGHDT, CDR2 YYEEEE. V was pared by 6 bases and J by 0 bases, with 12 bases between. The CDR3 is 14 amino acids. TCRdb's copy holds only in-frame clones and misses some; the assay was immunoSEQ multiplex PCR. Altogether approximately 94,000 clones are present, about 90% being singletons, with the ten largest covering around 0.86%. Comments on this clone: Its antigen is unknown.

The chain carries TRBV5-6 and TRBJ1-1, with D uncertain. The sequence was obtained from a human donor who was the organ donor for an intestinal transplant. Sequenced here: unstimulated CD4+ T cells sorted from spleen or lymph node cells, sampled before transplant. Here the CDR3 reads CASTVGGLNTEAFF. The CDR3 DNA reads as TGTGCCAGCACCGTTGGAGGGCTGAACACTGAAGCTTTCTTT.